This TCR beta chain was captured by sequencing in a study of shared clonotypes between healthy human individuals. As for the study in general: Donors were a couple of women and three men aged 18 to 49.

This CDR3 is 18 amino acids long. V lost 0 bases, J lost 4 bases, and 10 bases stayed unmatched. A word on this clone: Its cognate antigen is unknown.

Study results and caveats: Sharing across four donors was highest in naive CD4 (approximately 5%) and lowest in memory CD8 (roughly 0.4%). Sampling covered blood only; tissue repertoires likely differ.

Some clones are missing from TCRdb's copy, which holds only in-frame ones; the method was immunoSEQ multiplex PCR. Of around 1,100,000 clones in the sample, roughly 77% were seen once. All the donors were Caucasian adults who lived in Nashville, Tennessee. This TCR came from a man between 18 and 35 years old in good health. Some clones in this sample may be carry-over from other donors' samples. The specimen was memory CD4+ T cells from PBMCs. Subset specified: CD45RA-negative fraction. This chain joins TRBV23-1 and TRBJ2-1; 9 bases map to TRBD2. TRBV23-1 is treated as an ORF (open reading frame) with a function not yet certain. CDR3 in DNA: TGCGCCAGCAGTCAATCGGTGACTAGCGGAGCTAAGTACAATGAGCAGTTCTTC. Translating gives CASSQSVTSGAKYNEQFF.